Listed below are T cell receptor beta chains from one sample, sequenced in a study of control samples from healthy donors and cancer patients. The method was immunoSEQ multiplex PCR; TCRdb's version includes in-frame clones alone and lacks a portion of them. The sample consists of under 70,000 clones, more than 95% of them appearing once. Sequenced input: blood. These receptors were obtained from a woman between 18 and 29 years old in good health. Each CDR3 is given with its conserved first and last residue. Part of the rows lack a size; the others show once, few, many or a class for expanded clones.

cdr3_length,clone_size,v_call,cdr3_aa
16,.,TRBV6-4,CASSETGQGGTDTQYF
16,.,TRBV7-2,CASSLTFPGQGAEAFF
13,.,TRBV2,CASISVGPYGYTF
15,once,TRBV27,CASSHFTGSTNEQFF
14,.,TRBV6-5,CASSQGAGAETQYF
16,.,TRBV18,CASSPRTRRAQETQYF
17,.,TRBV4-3,CASSQGSDGRDDHGYTF
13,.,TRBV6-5,CASSAAGNSPLHF
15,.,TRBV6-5,CASTDKAPRLYGYTF
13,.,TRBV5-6,CASSTGQNSPLHF
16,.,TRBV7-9,CAIMDRGALSTDTQYF
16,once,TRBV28,CASSLGRSLGGNTIYF
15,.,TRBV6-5,CASFPGLTSTDTQYF
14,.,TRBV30,CAWTLSGGTTEAFF
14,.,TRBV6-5,CASSQTGENEKLFF
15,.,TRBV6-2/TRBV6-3,CASSPGTGSSYEQYF
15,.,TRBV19,CASSTLTGPNYGYTF
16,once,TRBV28,CASSLRTGFRSYEQYF
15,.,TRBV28,CASRIIQGRNNEQFF
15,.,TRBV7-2,CASSLASGGAYEQYF
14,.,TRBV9,CASSVGGVHQPQHF
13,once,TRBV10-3,CAISASGGIEQYF
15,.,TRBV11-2,CASSSRRDYPYEQYF
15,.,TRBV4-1,CASSQTTGTGNTIYF
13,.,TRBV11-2,CASSLEGREGYTF
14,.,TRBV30,CAWSQDRGNSPLHF
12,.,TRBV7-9,CASSLMARELFF
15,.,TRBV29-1,CSDRTGRSESAEAFF
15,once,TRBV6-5,CASSYSGAVSYEQYF
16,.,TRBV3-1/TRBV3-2,CASSQVGTGITYEQYF
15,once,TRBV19,CASSIGLAGVNEQFF
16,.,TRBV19,CASSKLAGGRWETQYF
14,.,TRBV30,CACTVGLRDYEQYF
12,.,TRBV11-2,CASSLATGWAFF
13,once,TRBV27,CASSLRDYSPLHF
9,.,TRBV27,CASAGGYTF
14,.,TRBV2,CASILGTVGEKLFF
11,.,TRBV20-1,CSAQEDYGYTF
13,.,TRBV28,CASRHRGGDRYTF
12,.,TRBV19,CASRDPTDTQYF
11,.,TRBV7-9,CASSPKSGAFF
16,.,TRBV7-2,CASSVGWAGLNTEAFF
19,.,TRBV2,CASSGRERGVQLRIYEQYF
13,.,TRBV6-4,CASSDLRNNEQFF
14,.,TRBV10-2,CASKERGLNYEQYF
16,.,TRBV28,CASRGLRGLRNQPQHF
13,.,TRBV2,CASTPGTGGGYTF
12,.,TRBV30,CALWPRGTEAFF
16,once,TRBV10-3,CAISEIGQGAYNEQFF
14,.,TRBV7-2,CASSLTIASEKLFF
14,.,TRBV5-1,CASSLPGGQETQYF
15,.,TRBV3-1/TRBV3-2,CASSRGSYSNQPQHF
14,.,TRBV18,CASSPGRLENTQYF
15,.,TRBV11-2,CASSRLAGGTDTQYF
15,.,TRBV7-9,CASSFRTSGVDEQFF